The source of this TCR beta chain is a study of blood T cell repertoires in COVID-19. Across the whole study: Sites across the United States, Italy and Spain contributed samples from acute and convalescent COVID-19.

Authors' methods: For nucleated cells, counts were estimated from reference gene primer amplification. Clones were read by immunoSEQ multiplex PCR, and TCRdb kept only the in-frame ones, dropping some. Clone size and the V and J calls come from that table; the DNA yielded D and trimming. The sample yields 200,000 or so clones, around 85% seen once. Everyone who took part was 18 to 89 years old, and they came from about 25 US areas. Participants reported their clinical history, and cohort assignment relied on those reports. Germline V gene sequence: CDR1 SGHAT, CDR2 FQNNGV. The CDR3 consists of 15 residues. With 8 bases removed from V and 4 bases from J, the gap between germline ends came to 19 bases.

The V and J genes are TRBV11-2 and TRBJ2-3; possible D gene TRBD2, 5 bases. Material: PBMCs or T cells enriched from blood (not recorded which). This TCR came from a woman in her forties with acute COVID-19. CDR3: CASSLRDSKADTQYF. CDR3 coding DNA: TGTGCCAGCTCTTTACGGGATTCGAAGGCAGATACGCAGTATTTT.